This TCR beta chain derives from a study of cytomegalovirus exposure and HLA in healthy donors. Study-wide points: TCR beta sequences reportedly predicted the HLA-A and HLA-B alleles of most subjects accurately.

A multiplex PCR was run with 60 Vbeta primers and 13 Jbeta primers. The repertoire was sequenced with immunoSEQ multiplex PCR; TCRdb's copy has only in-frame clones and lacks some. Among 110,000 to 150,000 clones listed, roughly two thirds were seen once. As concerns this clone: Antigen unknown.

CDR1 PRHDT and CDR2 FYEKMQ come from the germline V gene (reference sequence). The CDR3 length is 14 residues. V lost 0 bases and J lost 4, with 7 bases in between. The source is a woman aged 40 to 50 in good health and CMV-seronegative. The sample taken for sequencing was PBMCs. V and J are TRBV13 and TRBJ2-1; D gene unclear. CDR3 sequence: CASSLGRRYNEQFF. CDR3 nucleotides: TGTGCCAGCAGCTTAGGCCGGCGGTACAATGAGCAGTTCTTC.